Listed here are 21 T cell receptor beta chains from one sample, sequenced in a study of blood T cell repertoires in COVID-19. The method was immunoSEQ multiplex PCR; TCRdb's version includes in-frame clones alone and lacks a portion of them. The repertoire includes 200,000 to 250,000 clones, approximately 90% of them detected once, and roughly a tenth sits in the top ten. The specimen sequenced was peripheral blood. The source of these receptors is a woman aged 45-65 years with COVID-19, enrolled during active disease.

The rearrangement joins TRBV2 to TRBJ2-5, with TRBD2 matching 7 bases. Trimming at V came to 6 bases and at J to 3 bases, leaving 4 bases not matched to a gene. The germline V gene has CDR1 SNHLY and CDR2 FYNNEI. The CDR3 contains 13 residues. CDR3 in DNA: TGTGCCAGCAGGACTAGCAGGGAAGAGACCCAGTACTTC. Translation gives CASRTSREETQYF.

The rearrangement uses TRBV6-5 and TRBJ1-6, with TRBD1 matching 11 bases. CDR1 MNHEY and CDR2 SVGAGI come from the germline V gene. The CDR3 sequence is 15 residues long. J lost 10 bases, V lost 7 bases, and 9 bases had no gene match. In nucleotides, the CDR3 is TGTGCCAGCACTGGACAGGGGGCTCTTCGGTCACCCCTCCACTTT. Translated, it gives CASTGQGALRSPLHF.

CDR3 protein: CASSLERVGVGEKLFF. In DNA form, the CDR3 reads TGCGCCAGCAGCTTGGAGAGAGTCGGGGTAGGGGAAAAACTGTTTTTT. J is TRBJ1-4 and V is TRBV5-1; D is uncertain. Germline CDR1 reads SGHRS; CDR2 reads YFSETQ. V shed 0 bases and J shed 8 bases, with 17 bases lying between them. CDR3 length: 16 residues.

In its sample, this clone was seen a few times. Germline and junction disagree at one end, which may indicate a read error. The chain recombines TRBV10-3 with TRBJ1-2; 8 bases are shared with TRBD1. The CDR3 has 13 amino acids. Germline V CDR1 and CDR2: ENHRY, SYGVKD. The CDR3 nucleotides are TGTGCCATCGGTGACAGGGGAAGTCATGGCTACACCTTC. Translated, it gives CAIGDRGSHGYTF.

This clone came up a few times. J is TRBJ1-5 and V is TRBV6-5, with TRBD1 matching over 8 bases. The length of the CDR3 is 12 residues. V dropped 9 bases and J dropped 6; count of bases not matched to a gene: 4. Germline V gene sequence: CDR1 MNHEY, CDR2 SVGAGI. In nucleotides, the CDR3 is TGTGCCAGTGGACAGGGAAGTCAGCCCCAGCATTTT. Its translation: CASGQGSQPQHF.

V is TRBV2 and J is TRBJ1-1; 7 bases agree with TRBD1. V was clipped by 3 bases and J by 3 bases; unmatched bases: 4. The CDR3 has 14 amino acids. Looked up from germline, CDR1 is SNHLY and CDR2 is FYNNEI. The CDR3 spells CASSDDREYTEAFF. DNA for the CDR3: TGTGCCAGCAGTGACGACAGGGAGTACACTGAAGCTTTCTTT.

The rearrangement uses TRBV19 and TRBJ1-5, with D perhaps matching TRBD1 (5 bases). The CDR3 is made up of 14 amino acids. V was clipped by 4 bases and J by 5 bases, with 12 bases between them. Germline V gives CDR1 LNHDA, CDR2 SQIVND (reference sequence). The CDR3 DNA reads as TGTGCCAGTAGTACTAGGACAACCCATCAGCCCCAGCATTTT. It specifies CASSTRTTHQPQHF.

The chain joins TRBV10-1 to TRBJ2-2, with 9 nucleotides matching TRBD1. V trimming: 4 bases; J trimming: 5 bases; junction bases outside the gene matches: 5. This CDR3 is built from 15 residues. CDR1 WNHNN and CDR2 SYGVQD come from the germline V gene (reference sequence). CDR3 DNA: TGCGCCAGCAGTGGACAGGGGGTGAGGACCGGGGAGCTGTTTTTT. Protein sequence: CASSGQGVRTGELFF.

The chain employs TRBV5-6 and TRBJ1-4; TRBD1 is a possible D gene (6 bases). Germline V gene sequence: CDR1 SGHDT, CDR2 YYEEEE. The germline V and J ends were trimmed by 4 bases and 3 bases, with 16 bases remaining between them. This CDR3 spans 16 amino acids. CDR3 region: CASSDGTGFANEKLFF. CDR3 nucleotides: TGTGCCAGCAGCGACGGTACAGGGTTTGCTAATGAAAAACTGTTTTTT.

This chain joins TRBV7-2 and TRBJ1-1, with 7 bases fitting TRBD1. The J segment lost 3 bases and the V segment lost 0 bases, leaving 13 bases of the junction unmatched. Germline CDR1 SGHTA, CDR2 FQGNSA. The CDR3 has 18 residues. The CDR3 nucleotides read TGTGCCAGCAGCTTAGCGCACAGGGGACCAACAGCCTACACTGAAGCTTTCTTT. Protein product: CASSLAHRGPTAYTEAFF. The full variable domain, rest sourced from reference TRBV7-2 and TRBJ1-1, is GAGVSQSPSNKVTEKGKDVELRCDPISGHTALYWYRQSLGQGLEFLIYFQGNSAPDKSGLPSDRFSAERTGGSVSTLTIQRTQQEDSAVYLCASSLAHRGPTAYTEAFFGQGTRLTVV.

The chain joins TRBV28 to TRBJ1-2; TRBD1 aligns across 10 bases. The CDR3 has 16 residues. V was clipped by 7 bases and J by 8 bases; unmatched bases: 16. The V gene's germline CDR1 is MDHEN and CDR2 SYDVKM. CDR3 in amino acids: CASTLSFPGQGQGYTF. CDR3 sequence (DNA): TGTGCCAGCACCTTATCATTCCCGGGACAGGGGCAAGGCTACACCTTC.

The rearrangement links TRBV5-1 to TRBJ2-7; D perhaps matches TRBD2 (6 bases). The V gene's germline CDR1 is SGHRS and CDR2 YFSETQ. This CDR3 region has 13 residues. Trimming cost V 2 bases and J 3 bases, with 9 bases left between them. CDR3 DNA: TGCGCCAGCAGCTTCCAGACTAGCTACGAGCAGTACTTC. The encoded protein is CASSFQTSYEQYF.

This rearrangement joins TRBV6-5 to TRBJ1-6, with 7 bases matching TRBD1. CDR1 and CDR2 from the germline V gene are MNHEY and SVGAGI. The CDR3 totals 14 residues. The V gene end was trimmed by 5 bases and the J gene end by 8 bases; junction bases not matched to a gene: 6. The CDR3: CASSPRDSYSPLHF. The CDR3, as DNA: TGTGCCAGCAGTCCCCGGGACAGTTATTCACCCCTCCACTTT.

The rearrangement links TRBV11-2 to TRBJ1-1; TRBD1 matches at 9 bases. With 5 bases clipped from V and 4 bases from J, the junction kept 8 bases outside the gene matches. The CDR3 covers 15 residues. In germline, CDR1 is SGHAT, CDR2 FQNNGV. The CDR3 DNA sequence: TGTGCCAGCAGCCTAGCAGGGACAGGGAGCACTGAAGCTTTCTTT. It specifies CASSLAGTGSTEAFF. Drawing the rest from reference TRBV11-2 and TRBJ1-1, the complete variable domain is EAGVAQSPRYKIIEKRQSVAFWCNPISGHATLYWYQQILGQGPKLLIQFQNNGVVDDSQLPKDRFSAERLKGVDSTLKIQPAKLEDSAVYLCASSLAGTGSTEAFFGQGTRLTVV.

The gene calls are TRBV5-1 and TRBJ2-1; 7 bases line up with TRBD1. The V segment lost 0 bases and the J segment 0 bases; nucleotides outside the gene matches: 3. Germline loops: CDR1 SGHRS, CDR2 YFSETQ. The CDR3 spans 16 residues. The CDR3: CASSLGSGGSYNEQFF. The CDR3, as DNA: TGCGCCAGCAGCTTGGGGTCAGGGGGCTCCTACAATGAGCAGTTCTTC.

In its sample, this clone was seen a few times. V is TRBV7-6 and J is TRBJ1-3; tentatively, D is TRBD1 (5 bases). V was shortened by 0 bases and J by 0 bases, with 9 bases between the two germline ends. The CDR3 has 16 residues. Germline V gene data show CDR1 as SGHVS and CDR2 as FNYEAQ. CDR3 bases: TGTGCCAGCAGCTTAGCGCTAGGGGTCTCTGGAAACACCATATATTTT. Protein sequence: CASSLALGVSGNTIYF.

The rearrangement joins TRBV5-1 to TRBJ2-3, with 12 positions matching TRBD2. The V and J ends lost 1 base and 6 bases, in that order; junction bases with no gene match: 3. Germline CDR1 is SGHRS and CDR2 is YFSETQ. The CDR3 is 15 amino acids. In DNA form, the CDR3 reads TGCGCCAGCAGCTTGAGGACTAGCGGGGCGGATACGCAGTATTTT. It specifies CASSLRTSGADTQYF.

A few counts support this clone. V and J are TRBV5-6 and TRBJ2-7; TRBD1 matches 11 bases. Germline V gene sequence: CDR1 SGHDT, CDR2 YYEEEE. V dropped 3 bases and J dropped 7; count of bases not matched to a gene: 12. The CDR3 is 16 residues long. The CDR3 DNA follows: TGTGCCAGCAGCTCCCCCCTTGGGACAGGGGGATGGGAGCAGTACGTC. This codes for CASSSPLGTGGWEQYV.

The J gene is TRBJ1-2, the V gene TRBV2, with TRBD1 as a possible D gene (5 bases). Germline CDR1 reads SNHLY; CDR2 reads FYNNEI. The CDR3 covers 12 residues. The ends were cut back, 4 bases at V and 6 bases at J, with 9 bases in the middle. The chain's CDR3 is CASSATVDGYTF. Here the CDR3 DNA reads TGTGCCAGCAGTGCGACAGTGGATGGCTACACCTTC.

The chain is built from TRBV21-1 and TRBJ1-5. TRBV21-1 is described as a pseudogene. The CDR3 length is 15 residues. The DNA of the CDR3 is TGTGCCAGCAGCAAAGCGGCGGAGAACCATCAGCCCCAGCATTTT. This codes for CASSKAAENHQPQHF.

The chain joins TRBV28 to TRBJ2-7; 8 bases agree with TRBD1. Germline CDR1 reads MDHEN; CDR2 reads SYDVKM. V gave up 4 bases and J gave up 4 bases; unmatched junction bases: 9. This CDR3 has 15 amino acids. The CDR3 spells CASSSQGQGGYEQYV. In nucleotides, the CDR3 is TGTGCCAGCAGTTCCCAAGGACAGGGCGGATACGAGCAGTACGTC.